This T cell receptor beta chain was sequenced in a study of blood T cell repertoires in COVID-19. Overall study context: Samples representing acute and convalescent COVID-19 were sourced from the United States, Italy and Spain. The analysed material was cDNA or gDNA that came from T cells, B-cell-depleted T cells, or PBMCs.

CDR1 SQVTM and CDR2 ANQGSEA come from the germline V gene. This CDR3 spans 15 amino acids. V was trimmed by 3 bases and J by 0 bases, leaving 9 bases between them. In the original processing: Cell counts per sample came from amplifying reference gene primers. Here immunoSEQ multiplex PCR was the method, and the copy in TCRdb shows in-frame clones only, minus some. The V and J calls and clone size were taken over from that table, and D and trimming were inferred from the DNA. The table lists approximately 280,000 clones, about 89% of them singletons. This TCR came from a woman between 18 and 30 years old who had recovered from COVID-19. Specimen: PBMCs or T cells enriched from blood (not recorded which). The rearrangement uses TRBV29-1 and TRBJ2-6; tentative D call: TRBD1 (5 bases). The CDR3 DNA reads TGCAGCGTTGACGCCAGGGTCTCTGGGGCCAACGTCCTGACTTTC. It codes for CSVDARVSGANVLTF.